The following is a T cell receptor beta chain sequence with its context. As yet, its antigen is unknown. This CDR3 has 14 amino acids. Deletions cut 8 bases from V and 4 bases from J, with 16 bases between. Per the germline V gene, CDR1 is MDHEN and CDR2 is SYDVKM. This sample was included in a study of shared clonotypes between healthy human individuals. Points from the study as a whole: The sharing of 5% to 5.5% of naive CD4 clonotypes was seen across a handful of donors.

Combination of CD45RO+ cells with CCR7-negative CD45RA+ TemRA cells was used for CD8 memory. The genomic DNA of each subset was split evenly across several immunoSEQ plates. Repertoires were generated with immunoSEQ multiplex PCR, while TCRdb's copy carries only in-frame clones and drops some. This sample has approximately 350,000 clones, with roughly 96% found just once. The receptor was isolated from a man younger than 40 in good health. Specimen: memory CD8+ T cells sorted from blood. Subset described: CD45RO+ cells pooled with CCR7-negative TemRA cells. The rearrangement uses TRBV28 and TRBJ2-3; D gene uncertain. The CDR3 loop is CASDYAAPPDTQYF. The CDR3 DNA reads TGTGCCAGCGATTACGCCGCCCCCCCAGATACGCAGTATTTT.